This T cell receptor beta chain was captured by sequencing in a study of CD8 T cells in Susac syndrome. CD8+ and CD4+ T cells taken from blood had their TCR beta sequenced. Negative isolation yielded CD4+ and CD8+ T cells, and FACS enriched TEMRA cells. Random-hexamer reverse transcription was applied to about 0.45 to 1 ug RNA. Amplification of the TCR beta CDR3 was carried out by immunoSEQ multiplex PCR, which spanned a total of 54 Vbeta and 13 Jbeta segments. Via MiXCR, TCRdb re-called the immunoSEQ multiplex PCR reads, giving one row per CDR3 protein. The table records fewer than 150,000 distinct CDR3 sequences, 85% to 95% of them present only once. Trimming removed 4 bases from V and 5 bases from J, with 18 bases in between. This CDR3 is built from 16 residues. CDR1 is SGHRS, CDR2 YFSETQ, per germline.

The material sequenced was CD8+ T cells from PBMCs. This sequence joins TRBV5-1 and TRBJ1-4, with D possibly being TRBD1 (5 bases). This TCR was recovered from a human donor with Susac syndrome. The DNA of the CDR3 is TGCGCCAGCAGCCCCTACTCCGGGGGGAGGAATGAAAAACTGTTTTTT. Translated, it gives CASSPYSGGRNEKLFF.